This T cell receptor (beta chain) was captured in a study of blood T cell repertoires in COVID-19. In the source study's methods: The authors estimated nucleated cell counts from reference gene primer amplification. TCRdb's copy holds only in-frame clones and misses some; the assay was immunoSEQ multiplex PCR. V and J calls plus clone size are reproduced from that table; the DNA served to infer D and trimming. The repertoire includes over 120,000 clones, approximately 84% of them detected once, and about 40% sits in the top ten. The V segment lost 5 bases and the J segment 5 bases; nucleotides outside the gene matches: 15. The length of the CDR3 is 17 residues. The germline V gene has CDR1 LNHDA and CDR2 SQIVND (reference sequence).

The sequence was obtained from a human donor in a cohort sampled during active COVID-19. This sequence joins TRBV19 and TRBJ2-1; 7 bases agree with TRBD1. Sequencing used peripheral blood. This CDR3 is CASSPRGPALRNNEQFF. Here the CDR3 DNA reads TGTGCCAGTAGTCCAAGGGGGCCGGCTCTGCGGAACAATGAGCAGTTCTTC.